This passage covers 21 T cell receptor beta chains from one sample sequenced in a study of T cells expressing NK-cell markers. TCRdb re-called the 5' RACE reads and shows each CDR3 protein once, DNA omitted. This repertoire includes roughly 160,000 distinct CDR3 sequences. Sequenced material: blood T cells: a sorted CD56 or NKG2C T cell subset, CD4+ or CD8+ T cells, or bulk PBMC T cells (not recorded which). The receptor set was obtained from a man aged 18 to 69 in good health.

The chain is built from TRBV14 and TRBJ2-3; lacking DNA, the TRBD2 call made by TCRdb goes unchecked. Germline V gene data show CDR1 as SGHDN and CDR2 as FVKESK. The CDR3 spans 18 residues. CDR3 in amino acids: CASSHRRTSGGKADTQYF.

J is TRBJ2-1 and V is TRBV5-1. Germline V gene sequence: CDR1 SGHRS, CDR2 YFSETQ. The CDR3 runs 12 residues. CDR3 amino acids: CASSLAYNEQFF.

The chain links TRBV19 to TRBJ2-1; TCRdb outputs TRBD1, but without DNA this stays unchecked. The germline CDR1 and CDR2 sequences are LNHDA and SQIVND (reference sequence). CDR3 length: 13 residues. Here the CDR3 reads CASRTGAGNEQFF.

The chain couples TRBV7-6 to TRBJ2-3; the TCRdb D gene call, TRBD2, has no DNA to confirm it. CDR1 SGHVS and CDR2 FNYEAQ come from the germline V gene. The CDR3 spans 18 residues. The CDR3: CASSLARLAGENTDTQYF.

V and J are TRBV5-1 and TRBJ1-1; the TCRdb call, TRBD1, lacks DNA for checking. The CDR3 covers 13 residues. The germline CDR1 and CDR2 sequences are SGHRS and YFSETQ. This CDR3 is CASSIDRGTEAFF.

The chain employs TRBV28 and TRBJ2-2; TCRdb designates TRBD1, a call that cannot be tested without DNA. Germline V gives CDR1 MDHEN, CDR2 SYDVKM. The CDR3 covers 15 residues. CDR3: CASSWDREGTGELFF.

This chain joins TRBV14 and TRBJ2-7; the TRBD2 assignment by TCRdb is unverifiable without DNA. This CDR3 is built from 14 residues. Germline V gene lookup returns CDR1 SGHDN and CDR2 FVKESK. The CDR3 sequence: CASSRRTSIYEQYF.

V and J are TRBV20-1 and TRBJ1-2; TCRdb lists TRBD1, though no DNA is available to test this call. The CDR3 is 14 amino acids. Germline V CDR1 and CDR2: DFQATT, SNEGSKA (reference sequence). This CDR3 reads CSASSGTDLSGYTF.

The CDR3 region is CASSLKPGTGRNEQFF. This chain connects TRBV28 to TRBJ2-1; TCRdb lists TRBD1, though no DNA is available to test this call. CDR1 and CDR2 (germline): MDHEN, SYDVKM. The CDR3 extends over 16 amino acids.

The chain has TRBV3-1 and TRBJ1-3. CDR3 length: 16 amino acids. CDR1 LGHDT and CDR2 YNNKEL come from the germline V gene (reference sequence). CDR3 sequence: CASSQDPSDSGNTIYF.

The rearrangement uses TRBV6-5 and TRBJ1-2. Germline V gene lookup returns CDR1 MNHEY and CDR2 SVGAGI. CDR3 length equals 13 residues. This CDR3 reads CASSYWGNYGYTF.

The V gene is TRBV19, the J gene TRBJ2-7; the D gene TCRdb calls, TRBD2, cannot be checked with no DNA. There are 15 residues in the CDR3. Germline V gives CDR1 LNHDA, CDR2 SQIVND (reference sequence). The CDR3 region is CASSILAGENYEQYF. The entire variable domain, with the rest obtained from reference TRBV19 and TRBJ2-7, is as follows: DGGITQSPKYLFRKEGQNVTLSCEQNLNHDAMYWYRQDPGQGLRLIYYSQIVNDFQKGDIAEGYSVSREKKESFPLTVTSAQKNPTAFYLCASSILAGENYEQYFGPGTRLTVT.

The V call is TRBV4-1, the J call TRBJ1-1. CDR1 MGHRA and CDR2 YSYEKL come from the germline V gene. The CDR3 has 14 amino acids. The chain's CDR3 is CASSQETGITEAFF.

The CDR3 sequence: CASSLDGTYSNQPQHF. The chain employs TRBV5-1 and TRBJ1-5. Germline CDR1 and CDR2: SGHRS and YFSETQ. CDR3 length equals 16 residues.

The chain uses TRBV3-1 and TRBJ2-7; TCRdb's D call, TRBD1, is unchecked because there is no DNA. CDR3 length equals 17 residues. Germline CDR1 reads LGHDT; CDR2 reads YNNKEL (reference sequence). The CDR3 region is CASSQALRGSSSYEQYF.

The rearrangement links TRBV5-8 to TRBJ1-1; TCRdb gives TRBD1 as the D gene, but with no DNA this cannot be confirmed. The CDR3 runs 15 residues. Germline values: CDR1 SGHTS, CDR2 YDEGEE. The CDR3 is CASSLAATENTEAFF.

The V call is TRBV6-1, the J call TRBJ2-5; the D gene TCRdb calls, TRBD2, cannot be checked with no DNA. This CDR3 spans 16 amino acids. The V gene's germline CDR1 is MNHNS and CDR2 SASEGT. Here the CDR3 reads CASSSPGGQLQETQYF.

The chain employs TRBV3-1 and TRBJ1-6; TCRdb names TRBD1, which stays unverified in the absence of DNA. The V gene's germline CDR1 is LGHDT and CDR2 YNNKEL (reference sequence). The CDR3 consists of 19 residues. The CDR3 sequence is CASSQVPDRASSYNSPLHF.

CDR3: CASSGGVQETQYF. This chain links TRBV9 with TRBJ2-5. Germline V gene sequence: CDR1 SGDLS, CDR2 YYNGEE. This CDR3 region has 13 residues.

The chain employs TRBV15 and TRBJ1-1; TCRdb selects TRBD1, and the lack of DNA leaves this call unchecked. Germline lookup yields CDR1 LNHNV and CDR2 YYDKDF (reference sequence). The CDR3 is 15 amino acids. CDR3 in amino acids: CATSREGDANTEAFF.

The chain links TRBV6-1 to TRBJ1-1. The CDR3 is made up of 13 amino acids. Germline loops: CDR1 MNHNS, CDR2 SASEGT. This chain's CDR3 is CASSDDEGTEAFF.